This T cell receptor (beta chain) was identified during a study of tissue T cells after allogeneic stem cell transplantation. Overall study results and limits: The patient cohort was small and clinically heterogeneous, with limited sampling depth. Some tissue clones might be persisting host cells; their alloreactivity or antigen specificity was not determined.

CDR3 sequences, V/J genes, frequencies and template counts came from survey-depth TCRbeta sequencing. The repertoire was sequenced with immunoSEQ multiplex PCR; TCRdb's copy has only in-frame clones and lacks some. This sample yields under 9,000 clones, of which approximately 34% are seen a single time; more than 2.5% belongs to the top ten. Regarding time point: mouse harvest day 14 after allogeneic transplant. Mouse grafts combined 10^7 T-cell-depleted bone marrow cells with 10^6 splenic CD5+ T cells. Tissues came from B6→BALB/c major-mismatch GVHD mice at day 7 or 14. A few counts support this clone. Its antigen is unknown. Genes and germline are mouse. The observed sequence ends 1 residue before the CDR3 terminus, with the missing tail filled in from the germline J gene. This CDR3 is 13 amino acids long. Trimming left V 5 bases short and J 0 bases short, with 7 bases between. Germline loops: CDR1 SGHND, CDR2 FRSKSL.

This chain connects TRBV15 to TRBJ1-1; weak D call: TRBD1 (5 bases). The source is a female BALB/c mouse given C57BL/6 T cells with graft-versus-host disease after an allogeneic hematopoietic cell transplant. Sequenced sample: skin. CDR3 DNA, as far as it was read: TGTGCCAGCAGTGGACAAGCAAACACAGAAGTCTTC. This gives the protein CASSGQANTEVF. The entire CDR3 protein reads CASSGQANTEVFF.